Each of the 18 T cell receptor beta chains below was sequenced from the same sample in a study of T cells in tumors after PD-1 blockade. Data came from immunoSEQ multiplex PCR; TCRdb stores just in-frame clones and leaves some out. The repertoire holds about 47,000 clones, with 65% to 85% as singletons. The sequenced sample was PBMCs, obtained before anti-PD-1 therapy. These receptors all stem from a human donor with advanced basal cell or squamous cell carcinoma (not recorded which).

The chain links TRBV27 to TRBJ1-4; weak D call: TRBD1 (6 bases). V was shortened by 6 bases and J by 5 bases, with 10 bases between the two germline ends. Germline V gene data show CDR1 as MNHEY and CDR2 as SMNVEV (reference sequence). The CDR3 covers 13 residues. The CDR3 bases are TGTGCCAGCAGCCTAACAGGGAATGAAAAACTGTTTTTT. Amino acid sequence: CASSLTGNEKLFF.

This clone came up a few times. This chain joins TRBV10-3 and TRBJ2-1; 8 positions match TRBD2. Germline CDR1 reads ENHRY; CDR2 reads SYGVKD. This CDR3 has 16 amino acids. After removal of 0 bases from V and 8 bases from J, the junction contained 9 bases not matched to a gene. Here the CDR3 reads CAISESRDGGAYEQFF. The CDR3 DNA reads TGTGCCATCAGTGAGTCTCGGGACGGGGGGGCTTATGAGCAGTTCTTC.

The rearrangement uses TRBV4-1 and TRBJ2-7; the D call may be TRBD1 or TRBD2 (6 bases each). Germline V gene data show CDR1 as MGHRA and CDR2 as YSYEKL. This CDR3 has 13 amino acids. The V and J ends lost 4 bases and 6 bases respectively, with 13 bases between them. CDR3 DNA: TGCGCCAGCAGCCGGGGGGCCTATCTCGAGCAGTACTTC. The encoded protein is CASSRGAYLEQYF.

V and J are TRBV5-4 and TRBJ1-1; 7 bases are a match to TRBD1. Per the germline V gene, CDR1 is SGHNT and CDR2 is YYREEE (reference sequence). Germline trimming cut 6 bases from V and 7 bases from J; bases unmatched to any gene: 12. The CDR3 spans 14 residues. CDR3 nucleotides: TGTGCCAGCACCGACAGGGCCGGTATTTATGAAGCTTTCTTT. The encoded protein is CASTDRAGIYEAFF.

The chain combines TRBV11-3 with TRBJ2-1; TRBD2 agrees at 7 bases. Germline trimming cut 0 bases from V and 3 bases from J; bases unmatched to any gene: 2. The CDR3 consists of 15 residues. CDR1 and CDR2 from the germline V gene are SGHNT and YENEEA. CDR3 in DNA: TGTGCCAGCAGCTTAGAACGGGAGGTCTACAATGAGCAGTTCTTC. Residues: CASSLEREVYNEQFF.

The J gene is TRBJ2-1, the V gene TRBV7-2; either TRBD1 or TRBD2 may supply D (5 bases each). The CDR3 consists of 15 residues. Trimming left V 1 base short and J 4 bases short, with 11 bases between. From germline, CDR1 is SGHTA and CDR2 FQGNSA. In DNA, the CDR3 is TGTGCCAGCAGCTTAGGCCTGGGGGTATACAATGAGCAGTTCTTC. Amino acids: CASSLGLGVYNEQFF.

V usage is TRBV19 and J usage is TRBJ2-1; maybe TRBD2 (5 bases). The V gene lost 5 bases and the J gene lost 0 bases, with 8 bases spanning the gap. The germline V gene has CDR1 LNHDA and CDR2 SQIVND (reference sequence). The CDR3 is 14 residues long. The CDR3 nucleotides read TGTGCCAGTAGTCCGGGAAGCTCCTACAATGAGCAGTTCTTC. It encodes CASSPGSSYNEQFF. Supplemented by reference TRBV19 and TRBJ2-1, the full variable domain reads DGGITQSPKYLFRKEGQNVTLSCEQNLNHDAMYWYRQDPGQGLRLIYYSQIVNDFQKGDIAEGYSVSREKKESFPLTVTSAQKNPTAFYLCASSPGSSYNEQFFGPGTRLTVL.

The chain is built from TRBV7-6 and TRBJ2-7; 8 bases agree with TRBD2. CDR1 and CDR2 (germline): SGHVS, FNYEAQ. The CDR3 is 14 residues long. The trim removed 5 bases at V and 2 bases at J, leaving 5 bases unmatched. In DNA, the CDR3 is TGTGCCAGCAGCCCCCGGGAGGGGGCCTACGAGCAGTACTTC. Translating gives CASSPREGAYEQYF.

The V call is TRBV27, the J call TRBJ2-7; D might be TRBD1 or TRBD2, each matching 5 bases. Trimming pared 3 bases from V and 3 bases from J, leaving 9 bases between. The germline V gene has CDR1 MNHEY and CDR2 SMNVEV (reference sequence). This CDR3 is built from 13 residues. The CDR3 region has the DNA TGTGCCAGCAGTTTGGGACGGATCTACGAGCAGTACTTC. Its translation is CASSLGRIYEQYF.

CDR3 coding DNA: TGTGCCAGCTCTAAGACAGGAACCCCTTACGAGCAGTACTTC. Translation gives CASSKTGTPYEQYF. The chain uses TRBV18 and TRBJ2-7; D perhaps matches TRBD1 (6 bases). The V gene lost 6 bases and the J gene lost 4 bases, with 16 bases spanning the gap. The CDR3 totals 14 residues. Germline V lookup: CDR1 KGHSH, CDR2 LQKENI. The whole variable domain, remainder taken from reference TRBV18 and TRBJ2-7, is NAGVMQNPRHLVRRRGQEARLRCSPMKGHSHVYWYRQLPEEGLKFMVYLQKENIIDESGMPKERFSAEFPKEGPSILRIQQVVRGDSAAYFCASSKTGTPYEQYFGPGTRLTVT.

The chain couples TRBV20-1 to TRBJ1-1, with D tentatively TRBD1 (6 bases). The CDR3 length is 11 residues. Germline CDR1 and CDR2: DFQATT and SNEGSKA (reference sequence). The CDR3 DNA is TGCAGGGCCCAAGGGGGCACTGAAGCTTTCTTT. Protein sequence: CRAQGGTEAFF.

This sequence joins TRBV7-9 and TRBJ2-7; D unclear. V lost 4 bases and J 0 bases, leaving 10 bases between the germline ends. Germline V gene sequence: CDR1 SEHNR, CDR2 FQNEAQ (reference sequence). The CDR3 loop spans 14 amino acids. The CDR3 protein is CASSSLEFSYEQYF. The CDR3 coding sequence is TGTGCCAGCAGCTCCTTGGAGTTCTCCTACGAGCAGTACTTC.

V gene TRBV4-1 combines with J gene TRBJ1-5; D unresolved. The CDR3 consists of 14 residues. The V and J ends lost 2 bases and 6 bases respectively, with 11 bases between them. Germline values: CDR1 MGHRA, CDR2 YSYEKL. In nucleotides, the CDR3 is TGCGCCAGCAGCCAACAGAGTATGGGTCAGCCCCAGCATTTT. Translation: CASSQQSMGQPQHF.

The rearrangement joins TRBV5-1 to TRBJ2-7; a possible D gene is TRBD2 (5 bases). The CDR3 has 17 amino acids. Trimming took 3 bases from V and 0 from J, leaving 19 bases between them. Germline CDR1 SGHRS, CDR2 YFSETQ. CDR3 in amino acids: CASSSPRGQGNSYEQYF. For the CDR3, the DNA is TGCGCCAGCAGCTCCCCCCGAGGGCAAGGAAACTCCTACGAGCAGTACTTC.

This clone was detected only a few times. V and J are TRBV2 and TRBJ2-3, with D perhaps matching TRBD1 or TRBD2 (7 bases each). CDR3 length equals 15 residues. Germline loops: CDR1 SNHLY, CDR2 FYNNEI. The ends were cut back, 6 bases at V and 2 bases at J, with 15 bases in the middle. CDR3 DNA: TGTGCCAGCAGAGCGGGACAGTTTAACACAGATACGCAGTATTTT. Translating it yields CASRAGQFNTDTQYF.

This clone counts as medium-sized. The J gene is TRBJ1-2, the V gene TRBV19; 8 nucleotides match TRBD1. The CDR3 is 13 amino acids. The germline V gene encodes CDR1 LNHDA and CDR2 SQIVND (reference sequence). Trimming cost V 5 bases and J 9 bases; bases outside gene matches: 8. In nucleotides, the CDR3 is TGTGCCAGTAGTCCGAGGACAGGGAAGAGCTACACCTTC. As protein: CASSPRTGKSYTF.

This CDR3 is CASSENSEETQYF. The CDR3 bases are TGTGCCAGCAGCGAAAACTCCGAAGAGACCCAGTACTTC. The J gene is TRBJ2-5, the V gene TRBV5-4; D is unclear. This CDR3 has 13 residues. Per the germline V gene, CDR1 is SGHNT and CDR2 is YYREEE (reference sequence). Deletions cut 4 bases from V and 3 bases from J, with 10 bases between.

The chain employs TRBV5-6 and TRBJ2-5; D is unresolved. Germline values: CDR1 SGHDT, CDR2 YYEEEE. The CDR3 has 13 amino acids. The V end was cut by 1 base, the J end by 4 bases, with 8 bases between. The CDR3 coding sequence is TGTGCCAGCAGCTTGTGGCAGATAGAGACCCAGTACTTC. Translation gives CASSLWQIETQYF.